This T cell receptor beta chain came from a study of monozygotic twins with inflammatory bowel disease. In the case of this clonotype: The antigen is not known.

General study points: Discrimination among different T cell subtypes was not achievable.

Amplification used two nested PCRs: around 17 cycles, then about 9 cycles, on TCRalpha/TCRbeta cDNA. TCRdb reprocessed the 5' RACE reads and reports one entry per CDR3 protein, with no DNA. The sample includes approximately 160,000 distinct CDR3 sequences. This CDR3 contains 17 residues. CDR1 and CDR2 from the germline V gene are MNHEY and SMNVEV (reference sequence). The chain joins TRBV27 to TRBJ2-7; the TRBD2 assignment by TCRdb is unverifiable without DNA. Sequencing was carried out using blood. This TCR derives from a human donor with ulcerative colitis or Crohn's disease, or a healthy co-twin of an affected twin (not recorded which). The CDR3 sequence: CASSFSHPGEGIYEQYF.